This T cell receptor beta chain was documented in a study of T cell repertoires in cytomegalovirus infection. The overall study: From public TCR beta signatures came an indication of both CMV infection and matching HLA type.

From the reads, TCRdb called clonotypes with MiXCR, one entry per CDR3 protein. The profile shows under 100,000 distinct CDR3 sequences, less than 4.5% of them singletons. CDR3 length: 13 amino acids. With 6 bases clipped from V and 1 base from J, the junction kept 2 bases outside the gene matches. This clonotype was observed at least ten times. Sequencing used PBMCs. This receptor was obtained from a human donor in good health (CMV status not recorded). Some clones in this sample may be carry-over from other donors' samples. V and J are TRBV12-3 or TRBV12-4 and TRBJ2-5; 7 bases are a match to TRBD1. CDR3 in DNA: TGTGCCAGCAGCGGACAGGTCCAAGAGACCCAGTACTTC. It codes for CASSGQVQETQYF.